These T cell receptor beta chains were read from a single sample in a study of blood T cell repertoires in COVID-19. The repertoire was sequenced with immunoSEQ multiplex PCR; TCRdb's copy has only in-frame clones and lacks some. The sample lists tens of thousands of clones; 70% to 90% were seen once. Sequenced: peripheral blood. All receptors come from a middle-aged man with active COVID-19. Both conserved end residues are part of each CDR3. Each record gives: D gene, V gene, J gene, clone size, CDR3 protein, CDR3 DNA. The D gene is left open where the match is weak. Size values are once, few and many counts, or a class for expanded clones, and some rows have none.

>TRBD2|TRBV3-1/TRBV3-2|TRBJ2-7|NA
CASSQGGAGRAREQYF
TGTGCCAGCAGCCAAGGGGGAGCGGGGAGGGCCCGCGAGCAGTACTTC
>TRBD1|TRBV6-2/TRBV6-3|TRBJ1-2|few
CASSLQGADGYTF
TGTGCCAGCAGTTTACAGGGGGCGGATGGCTACACCTTC
>NA|TRBV7-9|TRBJ1-5|NA
CASSLEGGQPQHF
TGTGCCAGCAGCTTAGAAGGAGGTCAGCCCCAGCATTTT
>TRBD1|TRBV29-1|TRBJ2-7|NA
CSVDADRGHEQYF
TGCAGCGTTGACGCCGACAGGGGCCACGAGCAGTACTTC
>TRBD1|TRBV6-4|TRBJ2-7|NA
CASSTGTGRFTYEQYF
TGTGCCAGCAGCACAGGGACAGGACGATTCACCTACGAGCAGTACTTC
>NA|TRBV6-5|TRBJ2-3|NA
CAARPRGWGTDTQYF
TGTGCCGCTCGCCCTCGGGGATGGGGCACAGATACGCAGTATTTT
>TRBD2|TRBV7-2|TRBJ2-1|NA
CASSFLTPGLAGVYNEQFF
TGTGCCAGCAGCTTCCTGACGCCGGGACTAGCGGGAGTTTACAATGAGCAGTTCTTC
>NA|TRBV19|TRBJ1-1|NA
CASTEGGLEAFF
TGTGCCAGTACCGAGGGAGGACTTGAAGCTTTCTTT
>TRBD1|TRBV15|TRBJ1-4|once
CATSRPGQGLLREKLFF
TGTGCCACCAGCAGACCGGGACAGGGGCTCCTAAGAGAAAAACTGTTTTTT
>NA|TRBV3-1/TRBV3-2|TRBJ2-3|NA
CASTGLQGDTQYF
TGTGCCAGCACAGGGCTTCAAGGGGATACGCAGTATTTT
>TRBD2|TRBV29-1|TRBJ2-7|NA
CSVGRWGGRGEQYF
TGCAGCGTTGGTAGGTGGGGCGGGAGGGGCGAGCAGTACTTC
>NA|TRBV6-5|TRBJ2-1|NA
CASTDRGEQFF
TGTGCCAGCACCGACCGGGGTGAGCAGTTCTTC
>NA|TRBV6-5|TRBJ1-5|NA
CASSPDRSNQPQHF
TGTGCCAGCAGTCCCGACAGGAGCAATCAGCCCCAGCATTTT
>NA|TRBV7-3|TRBJ1-1|once
CATSRLMNTEAFF
TGTGCCACCTCCAGGTTAATGAACACTGAAGCTTTCTTT
>TRBD2|TRBV24-1|TRBJ2-1|NA
CATAHSGRINEQFF
TGTGCCACCGCCCATAGCGGGAGGATAAATGAGCAGTTCTTC
>TRBD1|TRBV6-1|TRBJ1-4|NA
CASSDRGMGEKLFF
TGTGCCAGCAGTGACAGGGGGATGGGAGAAAAACTGTTTTTT
>NA|TRBV2|TRBJ2-1|NA
CASGQLVREQFF
TGTGCCAGCGGGCAATTAGTGAGAGAGCAGTTCTTC
>TRBD2|TRBV4-2|TRBJ2-7|NA
CASSQSTSGWNEQYF
TGTGCCAGCAGCCAATCGACTAGCGGTTGGAACGAGCAGTACTTC
>TRBD2|TRBV7-9|TRBJ2-3|NA
CASSLARTSRADTQYF
TGTGCCAGCAGCTTAGCGCGGACTAGCAGGGCAGATACGCAGTATTTT
>TRBD1|TRBV6-5|TRBJ1-2|NA
CASSRRDSYGYTF
TGTGCCAGCAGTCGCCGGGACAGCTATGGCTACACCTTC
>NA|TRBV14|TRBJ2-2|NA
CASSQLDSADTGELFF
TGTGCCAGCAGCCAACTAGACAGTGCAGACACCGGGGAGCTGTTTTTT
>TRBD2|TRBV19|TRBJ2-3|NA
CASSPLAGGQGDTQYF
TGTGCCAGTAGTCCATTAGCGGGGGGGCAAGGAGATACGCAGTATTTT
>NA|TRBV19|TRBJ2-3|NA
CASSRPSGGRADTQYF
TGTGCCAGTAGTCGCCCTTCGGGGGGCCGAGCAGATACGCAGTATTTT
>TRBD1|TRBV18|TRBJ2-1|NA
CASSPPGTVPYNEQFF
TGTGCCAGCTCTCCCCCGGGGACAGTTCCCTACAATGAGCAGTTCTTC
>TRBD1|TRBV13|TRBJ1-1|NA
CASSARQGRRAFF
TGTGCCAGCAGCGCCCGACAGGGTAGGCGAGCTTTCTTT
>NA|TRBV6-5|TRBJ2-3|NA
CAARGGTDTQYF
TGTGCCGCCAGGGGGGGCACAGATACGCAGTATTTT
>TRBD1|TRBV3-1/TRBV3-2|TRBJ1-2|NA
CASSQESGQGARGYTF
TGTGCCAGCAGCCAAGAGAGTGGGCAGGGGGCGCGCGGCTACACCTTC
>NA|TRBV7-9|TRBJ1-3|NA
CASSLEAADNGNTIYF
TGTGCCAGCAGCTTAGAAGCAGCTGACAATGGAAACACCATATATTTT
>TRBD2|TRBV18|TRBJ2-3|NA
CASSPERGARDTQYF
TGTGCCAGCTCACCAGAGCGGGGGGCTAGGGATACGCAGTATTTT
>NA|TRBV7-8|TRBJ1-1|once
CASSLVGGDLTEAFF
TGTGCCAGCAGCTTAGTAGGCGGGGATCTCACTGAAGCTTTCTTT
>NA|TRBV5-5|TRBJ2-7|NA
CASSIYYEQYF
TGTGCCAGCAGCATCTACTACGAGCAGTACTTC
>NA|TRBV28|TRBJ2-2|NA
CASSPAWTGELFF
TGTGCCAGCAGCCCAGCGTGGACCGGGGAGCTGTTTTTT
>TRBD2|TRBV28|TRBJ2-2|NA
CASTAGRGNTGELFF
TGTGCCAGCACCGCCGGGAGGGGGAACACCGGGGAGCTGTTTTTT
>TRBD1|TRBV9|TRBJ1-6|NA
CASSQGELDSPLHF
TGTGCCAGCAGCCAGGGGGAACTTGATTCACCCCTCCACTTT
>NA|TRBV6-2/TRBV6-3|TRBJ1-6|NA
CASSYSRQRRSPLHF
TGTGCCAGCAGTTATTCCAGGCAGAGACGATCACCCCTCCACTTT
>TRBD1|TRBV6-5|TRBJ1-2|NA
CASGRDRGYGYTF
TGTGCCTCCGGTCGGGACAGGGGCTATGGCTACACCTTC
>NA|TRBV10-3|TRBJ2-1|few
CAIGRRALGDNEQFF
TGTGCCATTGGCCGTAGGGCTCTCGGGGACAATGAGCAGTTCTTC
>NA|TRBV24-1|TRBJ2-6|NA
CATGRSSGANVLTF
TGTGCCACCGGCCGGAGCTCTGGGGCCAACGTCCTGACTTTC
>TRBD1|TRBV4-1|TRBJ1-2|NA
CASSQSGTGKIYGYTF
TGCGCCAGCAGCCAATCCGGGACAGGAAAAATCTATGGCTACACCTTC
>NA|TRBV19|TRBJ1-1|NA
CASSRDYTEAFF
TGTGCCAGTAGTAGGGACTACACTGAAGCTTTCTTT
>NA|TRBV29-1|TRBJ1-2|NA
CSIRAQFGTNYGYTF
TGCAGCATCCGAGCGCAGTTCGGAACGAACTATGGCTACACCTTC
>TRBD2|TRBV2|TRBJ2-1|NA
CASWPGSSGSNEQFF
TGTGCCAGTTGGCCGGGATCTAGCGGGAGCAATGAGCAGTTCTTC
>TRBD1|TRBV6-1|TRBJ2-1|NA
CASSEADRGTYNEQFF
TGTGCCAGCAGTGAAGCGGACAGGGGTACGTACAATGAGCAGTTCTTC
>TRBD1|TRBV25-1|TRBJ2-3|NA
CASTPTGAGTDTQYF
TGTGCCAGCACCCCCACAGGGGCCGGCACAGATACGCAGTATTTT
>NA|TRBV6-5|TRBJ2-4|NA
CASKAVEDIQYF
TGTGCCAGCAAGGCTGTTGAGGACATTCAGTACTTC
>NA|TRBV20-1|TRBJ1-6|NA
CSARVAVPLHF
TGCAGTGCTAGAGTAGCGGTCCCCCTCCACTTT
>TRBD1|TRBV7-3|TRBJ1-1|NA
CASSLSGQGSPRNTEAFF
TGTGCCAGCAGCTTATCGGGACAGGGCTCCCCTAGGAACACTGAAGCTTTCTTT
>NA|TRBV25-1|TRBJ1-2|NA
CASSSRVNYGYTF
TGTGCCAGCAGTAGCCGAGTTAATTATGGCTACACCTTC
>TRBD1|TRBV18|TRBJ2-7|NA
CASSDRQGALLYF
TGTGCCAGCTCAGACCGACAGGGTGCCTTACTATACTTC
>TRBD2|TRBV6-1|TRBJ2-3|NA
CASSDRSRGGTDTQYF
TGTGCCAGCAGTGATAGGTCGCGGGGGGGCACAGATACGCAGTATTTT
>TRBD2|TRBV6-2/TRBV6-3|TRBJ2-1|NA
CASSRRSGRGDEQFF
TGTGCCAGCAGCCGACGAAGCGGGAGAGGCGATGAGCAGTTCTTC
>NA|TRBV18|TRBJ2-7|NA
CASSAGLNEQYF
TGTGCCAGCTCAGCGGGGCTTAACGAGCAGTACTTC
>TRBD2|TRBV2|TRBJ2-1|NA
CASLAGTSFSAMNNEQFF
TGTGCCAGTCTCGCCGGGACTAGCTTTTCCGCTATGAATAATGAGCAGTTCTTC
>NA|TRBV4-3|TRBJ1-2|NA
CASSQDKRGGYTF
TGCGCCAGCAGCCAAGATAAGCGGGGGGGCTACACCTTC